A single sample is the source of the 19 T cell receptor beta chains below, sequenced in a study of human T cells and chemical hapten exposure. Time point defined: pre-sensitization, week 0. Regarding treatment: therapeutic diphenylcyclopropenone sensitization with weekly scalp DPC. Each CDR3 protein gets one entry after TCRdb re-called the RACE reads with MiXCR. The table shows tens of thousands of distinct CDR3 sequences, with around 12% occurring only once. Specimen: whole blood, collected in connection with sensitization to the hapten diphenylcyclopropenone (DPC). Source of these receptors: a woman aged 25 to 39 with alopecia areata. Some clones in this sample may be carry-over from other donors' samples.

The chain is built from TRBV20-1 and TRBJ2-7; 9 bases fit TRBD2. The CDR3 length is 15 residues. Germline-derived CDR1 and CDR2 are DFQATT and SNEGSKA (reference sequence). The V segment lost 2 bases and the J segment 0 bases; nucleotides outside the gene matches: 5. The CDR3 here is CSARRGRASSYEQYF. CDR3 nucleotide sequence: TGCAGTGCTAGACGCGGGAGGGCCAGCTCCTACGAGCAGTACTTC.

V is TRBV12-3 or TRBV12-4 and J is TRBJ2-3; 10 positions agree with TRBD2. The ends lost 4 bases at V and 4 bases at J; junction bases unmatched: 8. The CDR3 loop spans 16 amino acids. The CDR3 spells CASSSSGGAQADTQYF. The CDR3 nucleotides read TGTGCCAGCAGTTCCAGCGGGGGGGCCCAGGCAGATACGCAGTATTTT.

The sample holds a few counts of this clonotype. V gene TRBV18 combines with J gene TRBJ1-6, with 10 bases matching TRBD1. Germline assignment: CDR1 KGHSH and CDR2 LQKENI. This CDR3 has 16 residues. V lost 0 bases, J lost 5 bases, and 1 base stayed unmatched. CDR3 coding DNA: TGTGCCAGCTCACCACCGGGACAGGGGAATAATTCACCCCTCCACTTT. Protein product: CASSPPGQGNNSPLHF. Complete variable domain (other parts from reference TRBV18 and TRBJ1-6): NAGVMQNPRHLVRRRGQEARLRCSPMKGHSHVYWYRQLPEEGLKFMVYLQKENIIDESGMPKERFSAEFPKEGPSILRIQQVVRGDSAAYFCASSPPGQGNNSPLHFGNGTRLTVT.

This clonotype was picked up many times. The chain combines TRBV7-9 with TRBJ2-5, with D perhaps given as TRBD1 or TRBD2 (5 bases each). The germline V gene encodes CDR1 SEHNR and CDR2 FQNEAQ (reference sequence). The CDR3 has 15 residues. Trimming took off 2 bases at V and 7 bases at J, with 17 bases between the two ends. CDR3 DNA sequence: TGTGCCAGCAGCTTATTATCGAGTGGGGGTCGGACCCAGTACTTC. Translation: CASSLLSSGGRTQYF.

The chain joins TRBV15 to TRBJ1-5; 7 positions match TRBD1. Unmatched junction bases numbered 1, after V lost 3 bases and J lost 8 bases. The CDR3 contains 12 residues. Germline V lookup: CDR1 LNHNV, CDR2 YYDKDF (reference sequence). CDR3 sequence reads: CATSSGTEPQHF. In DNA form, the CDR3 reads TGTGCCACCAGCAGCGGGACAGAGCCCCAGCATTTT.

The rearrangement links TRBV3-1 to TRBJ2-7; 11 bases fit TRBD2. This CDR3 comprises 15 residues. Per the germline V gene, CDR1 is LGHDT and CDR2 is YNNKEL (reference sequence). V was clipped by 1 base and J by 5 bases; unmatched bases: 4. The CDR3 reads CASSQGLAGGHEQYF. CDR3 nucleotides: TGTGCCAGCAGCCAAGGTCTAGCGGGGGGACACGAGCAGTACTTC.

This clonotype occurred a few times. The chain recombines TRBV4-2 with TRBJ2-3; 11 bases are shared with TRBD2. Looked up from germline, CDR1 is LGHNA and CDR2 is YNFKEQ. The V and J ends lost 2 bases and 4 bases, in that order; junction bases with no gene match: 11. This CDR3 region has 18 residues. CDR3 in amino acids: CASSQIAGGRVGADTQYF. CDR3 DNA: TGTGCCAGCAGCCAAATAGCGGGAGGGAGGGTTGGCGCAGATACGCAGTATTTT.

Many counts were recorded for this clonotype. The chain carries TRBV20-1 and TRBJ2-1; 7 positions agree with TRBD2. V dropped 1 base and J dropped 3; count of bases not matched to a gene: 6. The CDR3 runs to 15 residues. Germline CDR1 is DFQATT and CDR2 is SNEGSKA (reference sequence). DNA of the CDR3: TGCAGTGCTAGAGGGGTACTAGCGATCTACAATGAGCAGTTCTTC. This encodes CSARGVLAIYNEQFF.

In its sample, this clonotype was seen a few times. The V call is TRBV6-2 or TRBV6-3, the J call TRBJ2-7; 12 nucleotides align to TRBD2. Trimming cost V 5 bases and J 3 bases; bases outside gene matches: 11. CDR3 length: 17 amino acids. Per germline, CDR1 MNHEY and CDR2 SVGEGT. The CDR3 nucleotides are TGTGCCAGCAGTCGGGACAGGTGGACTAGCGGGAACTACGAGCAGTACTTC. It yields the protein CASSRDRWTSGNYEQYF.

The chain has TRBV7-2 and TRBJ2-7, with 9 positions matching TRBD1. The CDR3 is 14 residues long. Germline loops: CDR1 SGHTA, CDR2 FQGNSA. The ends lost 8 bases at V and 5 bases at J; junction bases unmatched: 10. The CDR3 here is CASETGTGSHEQYF. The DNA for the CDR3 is TGTGCCAGCGAAACCGGGACAGGGTCCCACGAGCAGTACTTC. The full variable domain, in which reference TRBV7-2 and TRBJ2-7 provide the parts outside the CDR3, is GAGVSQSPSNKVTEKGKDVELRCDPISGHTALYWYRQSLGQGLEFLIYFQGNSAPDKSGLPSDRFSAERTGGSVSTLTIQRTQQEDSAVYLCASETGTGSHEQYFGPGTRLTVT.

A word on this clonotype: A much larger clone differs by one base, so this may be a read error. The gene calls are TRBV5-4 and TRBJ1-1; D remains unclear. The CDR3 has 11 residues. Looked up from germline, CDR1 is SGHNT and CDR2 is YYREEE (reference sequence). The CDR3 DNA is TGTGTCAGCAGCCTTAACACTGAAGCTTTCTTT. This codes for CVSSLNTEAFF.

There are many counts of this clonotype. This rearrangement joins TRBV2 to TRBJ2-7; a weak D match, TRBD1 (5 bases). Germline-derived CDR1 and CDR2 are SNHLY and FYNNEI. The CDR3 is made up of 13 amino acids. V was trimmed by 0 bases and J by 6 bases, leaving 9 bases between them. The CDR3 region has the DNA TGTGCCAGCAGTGAAGCGGGGCTACCCGAGCAGTACTTC. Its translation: CASSEAGLPEQYF.

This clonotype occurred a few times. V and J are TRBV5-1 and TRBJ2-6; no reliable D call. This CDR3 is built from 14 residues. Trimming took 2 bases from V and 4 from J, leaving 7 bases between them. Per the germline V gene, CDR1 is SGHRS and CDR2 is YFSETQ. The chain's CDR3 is CASSLVGGANVLTF. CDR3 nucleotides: TGCGCCAGCAGCTTAGTGGGCGGGGCCAACGTCCTGACTTTC.

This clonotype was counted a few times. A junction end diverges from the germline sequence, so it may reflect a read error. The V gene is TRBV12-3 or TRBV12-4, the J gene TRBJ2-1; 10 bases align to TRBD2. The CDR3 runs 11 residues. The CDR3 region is CASRLAGEAVF. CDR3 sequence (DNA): TGTGCCAGCAGGCTAGCGGGGGAGGCAGTCTTC.

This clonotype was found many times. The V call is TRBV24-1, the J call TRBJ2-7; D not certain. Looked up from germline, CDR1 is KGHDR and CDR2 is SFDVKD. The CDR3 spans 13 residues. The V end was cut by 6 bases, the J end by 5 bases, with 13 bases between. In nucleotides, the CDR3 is TGTGCCACCAGTCAAGGGTATATGGACGAGCAGTACTTC. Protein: CATSQGYMDEQYF.

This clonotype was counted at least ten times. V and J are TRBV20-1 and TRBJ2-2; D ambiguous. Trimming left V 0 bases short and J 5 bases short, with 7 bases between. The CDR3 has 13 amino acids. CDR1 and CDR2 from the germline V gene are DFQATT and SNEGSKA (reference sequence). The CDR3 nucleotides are TGCAGTGCTAGAGATCGAAAGACCGGGGAGCTGTTTTTT. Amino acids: CSARDRKTGELFF.

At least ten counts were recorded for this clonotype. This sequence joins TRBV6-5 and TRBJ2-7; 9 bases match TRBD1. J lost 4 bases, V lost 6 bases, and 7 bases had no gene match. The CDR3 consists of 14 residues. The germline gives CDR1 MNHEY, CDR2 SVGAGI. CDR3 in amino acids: CASRNTGGRYEQYF. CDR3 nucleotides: TGTGCCAGCAGGAATACAGGGGGCAGATACGAGCAGTACTTC.

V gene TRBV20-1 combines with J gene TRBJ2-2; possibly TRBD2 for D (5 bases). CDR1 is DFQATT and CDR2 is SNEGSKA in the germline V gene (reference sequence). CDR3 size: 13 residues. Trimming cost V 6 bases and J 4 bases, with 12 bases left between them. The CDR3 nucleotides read TGCAGTGCAAAGCGAGGGATCACCGGGGAGCTGTTTTTT. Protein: CSAKRGITGELFF.

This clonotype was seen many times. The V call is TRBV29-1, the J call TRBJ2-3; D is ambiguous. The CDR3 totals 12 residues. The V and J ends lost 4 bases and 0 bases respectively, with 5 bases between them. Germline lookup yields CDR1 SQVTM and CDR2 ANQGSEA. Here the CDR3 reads CSVAPSTDTQYF. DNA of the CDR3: TGCAGCGTTGCCCCAAGCACAGATACGCAGTATTTT.